One and the same sample provided the 26 T cell receptor beta chains below, sequenced in a study of cytomegalovirus exposure and HLA in healthy donors. The study ran its PCR with 60 Vbeta and 13 Jbeta primers. TCRdb's copy holds only in-frame clones and misses some; the assay was immunoSEQ multiplex PCR. The sample records around 200,000 clones, around 80% being singletons. The sequenced sample consisted of PBMCs. The receptors were gathered from a middle-aged man in good health and CMV-seropositive.

The chain's CDR3 is CASSITRGGLLSGANVLTF. CDR3 DNA sequence: TGTGCCAGTAGTATAACCCGGGGGGGTCTTCTCTCTGGGGCCAACGTCCTGACTTTC. The J gene is TRBJ2-6, the V gene TRBV19; 8 nucleotides line up with TRBD2. Germline CDR1 is LNHDA and CDR2 is SQIVND (reference sequence). Trimming at V came to 2 bases and at J to 0 bases, leaving 9 bases not matched to a gene. CDR3 length: 19 residues.

This chain links TRBV7-8 with TRBJ1-1, with D perhaps matching TRBD1 (6 bases). Germline V gene data show CDR1 as SGHVS and CDR2 as FQNEAQ. V was pared by 1 base and J by 1 base, with 7 bases between. The CDR3 length is 14 residues. CDR3 coding DNA: TGTGCCAGCAGCTTAGGGGGGCGGAACACTGAAGCTTTCTTT. Amino acid sequence: CASSLGGRNTEAFF.

The chain combines TRBV2 with TRBJ2-1; D is undetermined. Germline-derived CDR1 and CDR2 are SNHLY and FYNNEI. V lost 4 bases and J lost 8, with 6 bases in between. The CDR3 sequence is 11 residues long. The CDR3 sequence is CASSVIYEQFF. CDR3 DNA sequence: TGTGCCAGCAGTGTAATCTATGAGCAGTTCTTC.

The chain joins TRBV4-1 to TRBJ1-6, with a weak D call TRBD1 (6 bases). CDR1 is MGHRA and CDR2 is YSYEKL in the germline V gene. V was shortened by 6 bases and J by 11 bases, with 17 bases between the two germline ends. The CDR3 has 14 residues. The CDR3 spells CASRNRASGTPLHF. DNA of the CDR3: TGCGCCAGCAGGAACAGGGCCTCTGGTACACCCCTCCACTTT.

The chain uses TRBV5-1 and TRBJ2-1, with TRBD1 matching 11 bases. Losses at the gene ends were 0 bases for V and 13 bases for J; bases not matched to a gene: 9. Germline CDR1 SGHRS, CDR2 YFSETQ. The CDR3 contains 15 residues. DNA for the CDR3: TGCGCCAGCAGCTTGGCAGGACAGGGGGCCTCCCCCCAGTTCTTC. Amino acid sequence: CASSLAGQGASPQFF.

V gene TRBV19 combines with J gene TRBJ2-5; 13 bases fit TRBD2. This CDR3 spans 15 amino acids. Germline assignment: CDR1 LNHDA and CDR2 SQIVND (reference sequence). J gave up 1 base and V 5 bases, and 1 base lay outside the gene matches. The CDR3 is CASSGTSGVQETQYF. The CDR3 DNA reads TGTGCCAGTAGTGGGACTAGCGGGGTCCAAGAGACCCAGTACTTC.

The chain has TRBV7-2 and TRBJ2-2; TRBD2 is a possible D gene (5 bases). Trimming pared 6 bases from V and 8 bases from J, leaving 19 bases between. The CDR3 contains 15 residues. Germline-derived CDR1 and CDR2 are SGHTA and FQGNSA. CDR3 amino acids: CASRGEDSLMGELFF. CDR3 in DNA: TGTGCCAGCAGGGGCGAGGACTCCCTTATGGGGGAGCTGTTTTTT.

This chain links TRBV7-9 with TRBJ2-5, with 14 nucleotides matching TRBD2. Germline CDR1 reads SEHNR; CDR2 reads FQNEAQ (reference sequence). The CDR3 is 14 amino acids. Losses at the gene ends were 10 bases for V and 2 bases for J; bases not matched to a gene: 3. CDR3 DNA sequence: TGTGCCACTAGACTAGCGGGGGGGCAAGAGACCCAGTACTTC. This translates into CATRLAGGQETQYF.

J is TRBJ2-5 and V is TRBV6-6; tentative D call: TRBD2 (5 bases). V lost 5 bases and J lost 4, with 11 bases in between. Looked up from germline, CDR1 is MNHNY and CDR2 is SVGAGI (reference sequence). The CDR3 spans 13 residues. The CDR3 protein is CASSGPGRETQYF. DNA for the CDR3: TGTGCCAGCAGTGGGCCGGGAAGAGAGACCCAGTACTTC.

The rearrangement links TRBV19 to TRBJ2-5; TRBD2 matches 16 bases. The CDR3 sequence is 14 residues long. J gave up 9 bases and V 5 bases, and 3 bases lay outside the gene matches. From germline, CDR1 is LNHDA and CDR2 SQIVND (reference sequence). This CDR3 reads CASSPGLAGGSQYF. CDR3 coding DNA: TGTGCCAGTAGTCCGGGACTAGCGGGGGGGTCCCAGTACTTC.

The chain carries TRBV6-5 and TRBJ1-1, with 7 positions matching TRBD1. The V segment lost 7 bases and the J segment 6 bases; nucleotides outside the gene matches: 11. CDR3 length: 14 residues. Germline CDR1 reads MNHEY; CDR2 reads SVGAGI. Here the CDR3 reads CASMVDRSLAEAFF. In DNA, the CDR3 is TGTGCCAGCATGGTGGACAGGAGTTTAGCTGAAGCTTTCTTT.

The chain recombines TRBV6-5 with TRBJ2-7, with 7 nucleotides matching TRBD2. Trimming cost V 6 bases and J 4 bases; bases outside gene matches: 9. The CDR3 contains 14 residues. CDR1 is MNHEY, CDR2 SVGAGI, per germline. CDR3: CASRGGGAGYEQYF. The CDR3 region has the DNA TGTGCCAGCAGGGGGGGAGGGGCCGGGTACGAGCAGTACTTC.

The rearrangement joins TRBV4-1 to TRBJ2-5; possible D gene TRBD1, 6 bases. The CDR3 extends over 15 amino acids. Germline lookup yields CDR1 MGHRA and CDR2 YSYEKL. V lost 1 base to trimming and J lost 11 bases, with 20 bases between them. CDR3: CASSQVWGTPGEQYF. In nucleotides, the CDR3 is TGCGCCAGCAGCCAAGTTTGGGGGACACCCGGAGAGCAGTACTTC.

The chain combines TRBV27 with TRBJ1-2, with TRBD1 matching over 7 bases. Trimming at V came to 5 bases and at J to 4 bases, leaving 7 bases not matched to a gene. The CDR3 loop spans 14 amino acids. CDR1 is MNHEY and CDR2 is SMNVEV in the germline V gene (reference sequence). In DNA form, the CDR3 reads TGTGCCAGCAGTCCGCAGGGGGAGCGCTATGGCTACACCTTC. It is translated as CASSPQGERYGYTF.

The chain uses TRBV27 and TRBJ1-5; D possibly corresponds to TRBD1 (5 bases). With 3 bases removed from V and 5 bases from J, the gap between germline ends came to 14 bases. The CDR3 extends over 15 amino acids. The germline CDR1 and CDR2 sequences are MNHEY and SMNVEV (reference sequence). The CDR3 loop reads CASSFQGGRDQPQHF. The DNA of the CDR3 is TGTGCCAGCAGTTTTCAGGGCGGGAGGGATCAGCCCCAGCATTTT.

The rearrangement joins TRBV6-5 to TRBJ2-5; the D gene is possibly TRBD2 (6 bases). In germline, CDR1 is MNHEY, CDR2 SVGAGI. The CDR3 totals 16 residues. Trimming removed 2 bases at V and 1 base at J, with 14 bases between. The CDR3 nucleotides read TGTGCCAGCAGTTACCGGGCAGCGGGTCTCCAAGAGACCCAGTACTTC. This encodes CASSYRAAGLQETQYF.

The rearrangement uses TRBV5-5 and TRBJ2-3, with TRBD2 matching over 11 bases. V lost 0 bases, J lost 4 bases, and 1 base stayed unmatched. This CDR3 comprises 15 residues. Germline CDR1 SGHKS, CDR2 YYEKEE (reference sequence). CDR3 protein: CASSLGLAGPDTQYF. The CDR3 nucleotides are TGTGCCAGCAGCTTGGGACTAGCGGGGCCAGATACGCAGTATTTT.

V and J are TRBV5-4 and TRBJ2-3; TRBD1 matches at 7 bases. The V segment lost 0 bases and the J segment 2 bases; nucleotides outside the gene matches: 3. CDR1 and CDR2 (germline): SGHNT, YYREEE (reference sequence). CDR3 length: 15 amino acids. CDR3 in amino acids: CASSLVQGTTDTQYF. As DNA, the CDR3 is TGTGCCAGCAGCTTGGTACAGGGGACCACAGATACGCAGTATTTT.

The rearrangement uses TRBV30 and TRBJ2-7; D call uncertain. V was pared by 1 base and J by 3 bases, with 10 bases between. CDR3 length: 13 amino acids. Germline V gives CDR1 GTSNPN, CDR2 SVGIG (reference sequence). This chain's CDR3 is CAWSGRAHYEQYF. The CDR3 region has the DNA TGTGCCTGGAGTGGTCGCGCCCACTACGAGCAGTACTTC.

This CDR3 reads CASSKTESSYEQYF. The DNA of the CDR3 is TGTGCCAGCAGCAAGACAGAGAGCTCCTACGAGCAGTACTTC. The V call is TRBV5-4, the J call TRBJ2-7; D may be TRBD1 (5 bases). V gave up 4 bases and J gave up 0 bases, with 11 bases separating them. Germline lookup yields CDR1 SGHNT and CDR2 YYREEE (reference sequence). This CDR3 spans 14 amino acids.

The chain is built from TRBV10-3 and TRBJ2-5, with a weak D call TRBD1 (6 bases). CDR1 is ENHRY and CDR2 is SYGVKD in the germline V gene. The V end was cut by 7 bases, the J end by 2 bases, with 11 bases between. This CDR3 region has 13 residues. The CDR3 is CAITPGDQETQYF. Written as DNA, the CDR3 is TGTGCCATCACTCCAGGGGATCAAGAGACCCAGTACTTC.

The V and J genes are TRBV5-1 and TRBJ2-1; a possible D gene is TRBD1 (5 bases). The germline V gene has CDR1 SGHRS and CDR2 YFSETQ. Between the trimmed V and J ends, which lost 4 bases and 7 bases, there was a span of 9 bases. This CDR3 region has 12 residues. CDR3: CASSPKGNEQFF. For the CDR3, the DNA is TGCGCCAGCAGCCCGAAGGGGAATGAGCAGTTCTTC. The whole variable domain, remainder taken from reference TRBV5-1 and TRBJ2-1, is KAGVTQTPRYLIKTRGQQVTLSCSPISGHRSVSWYQQTPGQGLQFLFEYFSETQRNKGNFPGRFSGRQFSNSRSEMNVSTLELGDSALYLCASSPKGNEQFFGPGTRLTVL.

The sample holds a few counts of this clone. The chain has TRBV19 and TRBJ1-1; the D gene is possibly TRBD1 (6 bases). Trimming pared 5 bases from V and 3 bases from J, leaving 22 bases between. CDR1 LNHDA and CDR2 SQIVND come from the germline V gene (reference sequence). The length of the CDR3 is 17 residues. The CDR3 protein is CASSPSEGGIRDTEAFF. In DNA, the CDR3 is TGTGCCAGTAGTCCATCTGAGGGGGGGATAAGGGACACTGAAGCTTTCTTT.

This clone was seen a few times. This chain's CDR3 is CASSIAGDGDQPQHF. The CDR3, as DNA: TGTGCCAGTAGTATAGCCGGGGATGGGGATCAGCCCCAGCATTTT. This rearrangement joins TRBV19 to TRBJ1-5; D is undetermined. The V gene lost 1 base and the J gene lost 5 bases, with 12 bases spanning the gap. In germline, CDR1 is LNHDA, CDR2 SQIVND (reference sequence). The CDR3 has 15 residues.

This chain joins TRBV23-1 and TRBJ2-1, with 11 nucleotides matching TRBD2. TRBV23-1 falls under the ORF class, with uncertain function. The length of the CDR3 is 16 residues. The ends lost 5 bases at V and 5 bases at J; junction bases unmatched: 8. The CDR3 coding sequence is TGCGCCAGCAGTGCTAGCGGGGGGAGAAAAGACAATGAGCAGTTCTTC. Translated: CASSASGGRKDNEQFF.

The chain couples TRBV9 to TRBJ1-1; D gene uncertain. CDR1 is SGDLS, CDR2 YYNGEE, per germline. Trimming stripped 0 bases from V and 5 bases from J, with 8 bases between. The CDR3 loop spans 13 amino acids. The CDR3 spells CASSVDLRTEAFF. The DNA for the CDR3 is TGTGCCAGCAGCGTAGACCTGAGGACTGAAGCTTTCTTT.